This T cell receptor beta chain was captured by sequencing in a study of blood T cell repertoires in COVID-19. The overall study: Among Cohort 3 donors, those recovered had two negative PCRs, clearance, or symptom resolution.

In the authors' workflow: Amplifying reference gene primers gave estimates of nucleated cell counts. Measured with immunoSEQ multiplex PCR; TCRdb has only the in-frame clones, and not every one. D and trimming come from the DNA, and the V and J calls and clone size come from that table. The data contain a few hundred thousand clones, about 89% of them singletons. Participant ages covered 18 to 89 years across 25 or so US areas. The receptor's source is a man aged 35-49 years in a cohort exposed to, infected with or recovered from COVID-19 (not recorded which). What was sequenced was PBMCs or T cells enriched from blood (not recorded which).

The CDR3 loop reads CASSPLRGLGADTQYF. The CDR3 DNA follows: TGTGCCAGCAGTCCACTCAGGGGGCTAGGTGCAGATACGCAGTATTTT. V usage is TRBV28 and J usage is TRBJ2-3; 8 bases fit TRBD1. Trimming at V came to 5 bases and at J to 4 bases, leaving 11 bases not matched to a gene. The CDR3 runs to 16 residues. Germline V lookup: CDR1 MDHEN, CDR2 SYDVKM.